A selection of T cell receptor beta chains follows, all from one sample in a study of blood T cells in healthy people across ages. One entry per CDR3 protein, called by TCRdb with MiXCR from the 5' RACE reads. The table has over a million distinct CDR3 sequences, 45% seen once. The specimen was blood. These receptors all come from a woman between 55 and 75 years old in good health. Each CDR3 is given with its conserved first and last residue. D genes are given only for firm matches. Clone size is not always given. Where it is, it says once, few, many or a class for expanded clones.

d_call | j_call | v_call | clone_size | cdr3_nt | cdr3_aa
NA | TRBJ1-5 | TRBV6-2/TRBV6-3 | once | TGTGCCAGCAGCGGGGGCACGCATAGCAATCAGCCCCAGCATTTT | CASSGGTHSNQPQHF
NA | TRBJ1-2 | TRBV5-1 | few | TGCGCCAGCAGCTCGGACGGGACCAACTATGGCTACACCTTC | CASSSDGTNYGYTF
NA | TRBJ2-4 | TRBV7-2 | NA | TGTGCCAGCAGCCCCCCGGCGGGAACAGACGAAAACATTCAGTACTTC | CASSPPAGTDENIQYF
TRBD1 | TRBJ1-6 | TRBV7-9 | NA | TGTGCCAGCACGACAGGGAATAATTCACCCCTCCACTTT | CASTTGNNSPLHF
TRBD2 | TRBJ2-5 | TRBV27 | many | TGTGCCAGCAGTCTTAGCGGGAGAGGAGAGACCCAGTACTTC | CASSLSGRGETQYF
NA | TRBJ2-7 | TRBV5-6 | NA | TGTGCCAGCAGCGGGGCCGGGAGTCTAGCCTACGAGCAGTACTTC | CASSGAGSLAYEQYF
TRBD2 | TRBJ2-1 | TRBV6-2/TRBV6-3 | NA | TGTGCCAGCAGTTACTCCAGGACTAGCGGGAGAGGGGTTGATGAGCAGTTCTTC | CASSYSRTSGRGVDEQFF
NA | TRBJ2-3 | TRBV21-1 | few | TGTGCCAGCAGCCCTTACAGGGTTTGGGGGACCACAGATACGCAGTATTTT | CASSPYRVWGTTDTQYF
NA | TRBJ2-6 | TRBV6-1 | many | TGTGCCAGCAGACCCAGGACGGCGGACTCTGGGGCCAACGTCCTGACTTTC | CASRPRTADSGANVLTF
TRBD2 | TRBJ2-1 | TRBV27 | NA | TGTGCCAGCAGTTGGGGGGGGTATGAGCAGTTCTTC | CASSWGGYEQFF
NA | TRBJ2-7 | TRBV4-2 | few | TGTGCCAGCAGCCAAGAAGGTCGGGGGTCCGAGCAGTACTTC | CASSQEGRGSEQYF
TRBD2 | TRBJ2-1 | TRBV10-1 | NA | TGCGCCAGCAGTCCACAGCGGGGGGAGAATGAGCAGTTCTTC | CASSPQRGENEQFF
NA | TRBJ2-5 | TRBV29-1 | NA | TGCAGCGTTGTCTGGTCGTGGGGTAGAAATGAGCAGTACTTC | CSVVWSWGRNEQYF
NA | TRBJ2-7 | TRBV29-1 | few | TGCAGCGTTGATTTTGCGGGCGAGCAGTACTTC | CSVDFAGEQYF
TRBD2 | TRBJ2-7 | TRBV28 | few | TGTGCCAGCAGTCCGACTAGGACTAGCGGGAGGGCGAACTACAATGAGCAGTACTTC | CASSPTRTSGRANYNEQYF
NA | TRBJ2-1 | TRBV11-3 | NA | TGTGCCAGCAGCTTAGGGGTGGGCAGGGGACTGTACAATGAGCAGTTCTTC | CASSLGVGRGLYNEQFF
TRBD2 | TRBJ2-1 | TRBV7-9 | NA | TGTGCCAGCAGCGCCAGCGGGAGGGCCCAAAATGAGCAGTTCTTC | CASSASGRAQNEQFF
TRBD2 | TRBJ2-5 | TRBV5-1 | NA | TGCGCCAGCAGCTCCCTAGCGGGAGCGGAGACCCAGTACTTC | CASSSLAGAETQYF
NA | TRBJ2-1 | TRBV12-3/TRBV12-4 | NA | TGTGCCAGCAGTCCATGGGGTAGCTCCTACAATGAGCAGTTCTTC | CASSPWGSSYNEQFF
NA | TRBJ1-2 | TRBV10-2 | NA | TGCGCCAGCAGTGAGACAACAATTGGGGGGAGCTATGGCTACACCTTC | CASSETTIGGSYGYTF
NA | TRBJ1-2 | TRBV10-3 | NA | TGTGCCATCAGTCCGGACACGACTAACTATGGCTACACCTTC | CAISPDTTNYGYTF
TRBD1 | TRBJ2-5 | TRBV6-5 | NA | TGTACCAGCACTCCCTCCGGGACAGTACAAGAGACCCAGTACTTC | CTSTPSGTVQETQYF
NA | TRBJ1-6 | TRBV4-2 | NA | TGTGCCAGCAGCCCGCGTGCCGACAGCTATAATTCACCCCTCCACTTT | CASSPRADSYNSPLHF
NA | TRBJ1-6 | TRBV14 | NA | TGTGCCAGCAGCCAAAGTGGCAGGGGTTTATATAATTCACCCCTCCACTTT | CASSQSGRGLYNSPLHF
NA | TRBJ2-3 | TRBV2 | few | TGTGCCAGCAGTGAAGCTACAGATACGCAGTATTTT | CASSEATDTQYF
NA | TRBJ1-5 | TRBV7-2 | few | TGTGCCAGCAGCTTGATGAGCGTTCAGCCCCAGCATTTT | CASSLMSVQPQHF
NA | TRBJ2-1 | TRBV24-1 | NA | TGTGCCACCAGTGGTTCTGGAGGGCTCATGGTAGAAAATGAGCAGTTCTTC | CATSGSGGLMVENEQFF
TRBD2 | TRBJ2-1 | TRBV7-8 | few | TGTGCCAGCAGCCCCCCGGGACTAGCGAATGATGAGCAGTTCTTC | CASSPPGLANDEQFF
NA | TRBJ1-2 | TRBV27 | NA | TGTGCCAGCAGTTTATCTAATGGGGCAGGGAGCTATGGCTACACCTTC | CASSLSNGAGSYGYTF
TRBD2 | TRBJ2-3 | TRBV7-6 | NA | TGTGCCAGCAGCTTAGTTAGCGGGAGGGCCCCAGATACGCAGTATTTT | CASSLVSGRAPDTQYF
NA | TRBJ2-7 | TRBV4-2 | many | TGTGCCAGCAGCCCCTTAAGGGAGGTCTACGAGCAGTACTTC | CASSPLREVYEQYF
NA | TRBJ1-1 | TRBV2 | few | TGTGCCAGCAGTGACGGGCCGAACACTGAAGCTTTCTTT | CASSDGPNTEAFF
TRBD2 | TRBJ2-3 | TRBV20-1 | NA | TGCAGTGCTAGAATGGCTAGCGGGGGGTCCACAGATACGCAGTATTTT | CSARMASGGSTDTQYF
TRBD1 | TRBJ2-3 | TRBV20-1 | few | TGCAGTGCCAATCGTCCCGGGACAGGGGCTAGCACAGATACGCAGTATTTT | CSANRPGTGASTDTQYF
TRBD1 | TRBJ2-1 | TRBV20-1 | NA | TGCAGTGCTAGCCCAAAACAGGGGGTAGGTCGATACGAGCAGTTCTTC | CSASPKQGVGRYEQFF
TRBD1 | TRBJ2-7 | TRBV4-1 | NA | TGCGCCAGCATGGGACAGGGCTACGAGCAGTACTTC | CASMGQGYEQYF
TRBD1 | TRBJ2-7 | TRBV11-1 | NA | TGTGCCAGCAGCGGGACAGTTCGCTACTACGAGCAGTACTTC | CASSGTVRYYEQYF
NA | TRBJ2-2 | TRBV7-8 | NA | TGTGCCACCACTCTTGTGCGGACTAACAGAAACACCGGGGAGCTGTTTTTT | CATTLVRTNRNTGELFF
TRBD2 | TRBJ2-7 | TRBV20-1 | few | TGCAGTGCTAGAGCCCCACGCGGGAGGGGTTACGAGCAGTACTTC | CSARAPRGRGYEQYF
NA | TRBJ2-3 | TRBV3-1 | NA | TGTGCCAGCAGCCAAGATGCAAGCCGGGATACGCAGTATTTT | CASSQDASRDTQYF
NA | TRBJ2-1 | TRBV7-2 | few | TGTGCCAGCAGCGGTGACACTTTTGGTGAGCAGTTCTTC | CASSGDTFGEQFF
TRBD1 | TRBJ2-7 | TRBV20-1 | few | TGCAGTGCTAAGGGACAGCTTATCTACGAGCAGTACTTC | CSAKGQLIYEQYF
NA | TRBJ2-1 | TRBV5-1 | NA | TGCGCCAGCAGCTTGGGACAGTCTCTATACAATGAGCAGTTCTTC | CASSLGQSLYNEQFF